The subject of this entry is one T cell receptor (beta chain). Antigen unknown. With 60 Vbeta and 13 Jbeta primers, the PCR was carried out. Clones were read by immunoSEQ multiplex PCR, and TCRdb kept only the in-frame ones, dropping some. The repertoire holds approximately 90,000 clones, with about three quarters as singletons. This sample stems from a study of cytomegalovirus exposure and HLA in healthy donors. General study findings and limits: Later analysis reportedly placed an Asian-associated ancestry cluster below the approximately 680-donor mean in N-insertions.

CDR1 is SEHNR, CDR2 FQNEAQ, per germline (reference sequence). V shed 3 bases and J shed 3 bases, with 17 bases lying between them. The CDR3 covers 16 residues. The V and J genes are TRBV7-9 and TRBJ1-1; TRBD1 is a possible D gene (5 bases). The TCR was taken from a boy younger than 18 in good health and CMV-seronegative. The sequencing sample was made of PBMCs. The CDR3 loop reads CASSFTRTGGYTEAFF. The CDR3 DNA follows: TGTGCCAGCAGCTTCACCCGGACGGGGGGGTACACTGAAGCTTTCTTT.